This T cell receptor beta chain originates from a study of T-cell memory formation after mild COVID-19. Study-wide results and caveats: Researchers report contracting CD4+ clones mostly in CM and EM, with CD8+ clones in EMRA.

The CDR3 runs 14 residues. V was clipped by 5 bases and J by 11 bases; unmatched bases: 11. The germline V gene has CDR1 GTSNPN and CDR2 SVGIG (reference sequence). Each CDR3 protein gets one entry after TCRdb re-called the 5' RACE reads with MiXCR. The data show about 140,000 distinct CDR3 sequences, with 14% seen just once and around 28% held by the top ten. About this clonotype itself: Its antigen is undetermined.

The V and J genes are TRBV30 and TRBJ2-7, with TRBD2 matching over 14 bases. The clonotype comes from an adult woman who had mild COVID-19 (a few samples of this study predate the infection). Cell type and time point are not known. The sample comprised PBMCs or a T cell subset sorted from them (not recorded which). The CDR3: CAWGTSGSSSTKYF. DNA of the CDR3: TGTGCCTGGGGGACTAGCGGGAGCTCAAGTACCAAGTACTTC.